This T cell receptor beta chain was found in a study of blood T cells in healthy people across ages. The authors ran a second PCR of about 6 to 12 cycles using a sample-barcoded 5' primer and a J-beta primer mix. Via MiXCR, TCRdb re-called the 5' RACE reads, giving one row per CDR3 protein. The sample holds hundreds of thousands of distinct CDR3 sequences, roughly 49% seen once. At least 7 million PBMCs were isolated per sample. The CDR3 is made up of 15 amino acids. The germline CDR1 and CDR2 sequences are SGHRS and YFSETQ. V was shortened by 6 bases and J by 3 bases, with 16 bases between the two germline ends.

The gene calls are TRBV5-1 and TRBJ2-1; D may be TRBD2 (6 bases). The source material was blood. This sequence originates from a woman aged 60-70 years in good health. The CDR3 reads CASKASFGSYNEQFF. In DNA, the CDR3 is TGCGCCAGCAAGGCCTCTTTCGGGAGCTACAATGAGCAGTTCTTC. The whole variable domain, remainder taken from reference TRBV5-1 and TRBJ2-1, is KAGVTQTPRYLIKTRGQQVTLSCSPISGHRSVSWYQQTPGQGLQFLFEYFSETQRNKGNFPGRFSGRQFSNSRSEMNVSTLELGDSALYLCASKASFGSYNEQFFGPGTRLTVL.